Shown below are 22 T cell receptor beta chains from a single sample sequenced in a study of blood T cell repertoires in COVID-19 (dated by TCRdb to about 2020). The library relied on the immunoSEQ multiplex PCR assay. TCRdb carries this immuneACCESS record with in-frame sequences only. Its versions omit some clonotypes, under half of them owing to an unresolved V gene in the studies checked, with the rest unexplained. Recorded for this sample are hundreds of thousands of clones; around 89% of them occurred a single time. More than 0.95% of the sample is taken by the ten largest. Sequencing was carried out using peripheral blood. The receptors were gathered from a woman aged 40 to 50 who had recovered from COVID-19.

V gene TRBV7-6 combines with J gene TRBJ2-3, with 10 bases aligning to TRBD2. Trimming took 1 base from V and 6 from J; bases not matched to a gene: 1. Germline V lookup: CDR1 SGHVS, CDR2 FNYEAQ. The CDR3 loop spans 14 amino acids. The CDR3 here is CASSLEGLADTQYF. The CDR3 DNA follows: TGTGCCAGCAGCTTAGAGGGACTAGCGGATACGCAGTATTTT.

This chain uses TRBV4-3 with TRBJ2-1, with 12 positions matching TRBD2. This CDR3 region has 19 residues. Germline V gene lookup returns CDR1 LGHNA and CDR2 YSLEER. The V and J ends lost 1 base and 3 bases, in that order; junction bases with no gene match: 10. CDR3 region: CASSQGPGTSGSGYNEQFF. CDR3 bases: TGCGCCAGCAGCCAAGGACCCGGGACTAGCGGGTCTGGCTACAATGAGCAGTTCTTC.

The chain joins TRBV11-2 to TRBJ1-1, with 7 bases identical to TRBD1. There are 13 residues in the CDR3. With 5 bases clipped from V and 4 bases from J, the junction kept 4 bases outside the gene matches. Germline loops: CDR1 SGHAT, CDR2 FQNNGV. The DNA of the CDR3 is TGTGCCAGCAGCGAAGACAGGGTCACTGAAGCTTTCTTT. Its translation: CASSEDRVTEAFF.

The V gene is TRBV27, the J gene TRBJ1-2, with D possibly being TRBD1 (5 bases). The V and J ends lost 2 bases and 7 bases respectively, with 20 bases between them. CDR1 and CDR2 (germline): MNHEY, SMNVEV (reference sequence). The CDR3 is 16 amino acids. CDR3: CASSLALGGFLAGYTF. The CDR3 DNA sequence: TGTGCCAGCAGTTTAGCCCTGGGGGGATTCTTGGCTGGCTACACCTTC.

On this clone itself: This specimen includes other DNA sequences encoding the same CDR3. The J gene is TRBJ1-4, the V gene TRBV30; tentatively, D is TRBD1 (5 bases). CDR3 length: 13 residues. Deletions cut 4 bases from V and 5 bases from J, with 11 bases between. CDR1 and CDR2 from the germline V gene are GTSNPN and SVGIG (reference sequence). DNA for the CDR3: TGTGCCTGGACCAGACAGACAAATGAAAAACTGTTTTTT. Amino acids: CAWTRQTNEKLFF. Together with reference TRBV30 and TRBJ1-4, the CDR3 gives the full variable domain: SQTIHQWPATLVQPVGSPLSLECTVEGTSNPNLYWYRQAAGRGLQLLFYSVGIGQISSEVPQNLSASRPQDRQFILSSKKLLLSDSGFYLCAWTRQTNEKLFFGSGTQLSVL.

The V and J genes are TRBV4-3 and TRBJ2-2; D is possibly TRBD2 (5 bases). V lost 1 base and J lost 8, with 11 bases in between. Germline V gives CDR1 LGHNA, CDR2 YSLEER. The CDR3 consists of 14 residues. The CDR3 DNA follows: TGCGCCAGCAGCCAAGGGGGAGCCCTGGGGGAGCTGTTTTTT. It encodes CASSQGGALGELFF.

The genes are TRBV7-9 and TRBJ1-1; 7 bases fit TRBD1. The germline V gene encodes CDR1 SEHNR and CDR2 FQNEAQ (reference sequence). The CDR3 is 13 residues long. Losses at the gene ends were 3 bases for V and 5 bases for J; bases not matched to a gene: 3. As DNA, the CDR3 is TGTGCCAGCAGCTTCGAACAGGGGACTGAAGCTTTCTTT. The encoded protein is CASSFEQGTEAFF.

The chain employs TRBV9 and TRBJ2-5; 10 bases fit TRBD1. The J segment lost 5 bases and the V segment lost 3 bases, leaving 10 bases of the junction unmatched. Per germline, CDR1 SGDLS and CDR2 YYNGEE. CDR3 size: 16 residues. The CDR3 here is CASSDHTGTGEETQYF. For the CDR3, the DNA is TGTGCCAGCAGCGACCACACCGGGACAGGGGAGGAGACCCAGTACTTC. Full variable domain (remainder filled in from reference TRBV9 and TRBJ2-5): DSGVTQTPKHLITATGQRVTLRCSPRSGDLSVYWYQQSLDQGLQFLIQYYNGEERAKGNILERFSAQQFPDLHSELNLSSLELGDSALYFCASSDHTGTGEETQYFGPGTRLLVL.

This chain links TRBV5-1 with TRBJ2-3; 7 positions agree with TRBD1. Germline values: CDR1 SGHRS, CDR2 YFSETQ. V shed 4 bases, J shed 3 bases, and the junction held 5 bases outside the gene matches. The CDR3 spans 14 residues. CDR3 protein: CASSPGDRTDTQYF. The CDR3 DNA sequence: TGCGCCAGCAGCCCCGGGGACAGAACAGATACGCAGTATTTT.

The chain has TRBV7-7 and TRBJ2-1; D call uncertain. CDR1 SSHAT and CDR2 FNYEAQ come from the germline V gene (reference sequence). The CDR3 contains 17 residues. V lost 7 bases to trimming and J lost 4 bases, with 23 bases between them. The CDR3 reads CASTLSALRVWYNEQFF. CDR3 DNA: TGTGCCAGCACCTTGTCCGCTTTGAGAGTGTGGTACAATGAGCAGTTCTTC.

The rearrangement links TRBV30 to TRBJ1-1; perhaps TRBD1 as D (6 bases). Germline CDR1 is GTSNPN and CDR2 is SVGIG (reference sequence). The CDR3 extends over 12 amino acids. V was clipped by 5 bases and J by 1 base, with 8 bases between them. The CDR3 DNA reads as TGTGCCTGGCGGACAGCGAACACTGAAGCTTTCTTT. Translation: CAWRTANTEAFF. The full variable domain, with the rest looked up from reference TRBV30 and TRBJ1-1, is SQTIHQWPATLVQPVGSPLSLECTVEGTSNPNLYWYRQAAGRGLQLLFYSVGIGQISSEVPQNLSASRPQDRQFILSSKKLLLSDSGFYLCAWRTANTEAFFGQGTRLTVV.

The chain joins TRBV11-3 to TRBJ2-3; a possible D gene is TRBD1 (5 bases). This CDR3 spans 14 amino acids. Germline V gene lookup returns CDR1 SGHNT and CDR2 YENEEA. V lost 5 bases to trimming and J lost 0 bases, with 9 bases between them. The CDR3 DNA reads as TGTGCCAGCAGCCTGGGGCAGAGCACAGATACGCAGTATTTT. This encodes CASSLGQSTDTQYF.

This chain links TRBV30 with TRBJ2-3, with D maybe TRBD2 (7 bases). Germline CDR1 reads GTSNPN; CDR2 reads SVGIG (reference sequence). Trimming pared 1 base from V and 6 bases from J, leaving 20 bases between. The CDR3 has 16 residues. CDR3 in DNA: TGTGCCTGGAGTGGCCCGGGAGGCCTCGGGGGCGATACGCAGTATTTT. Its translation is CAWSGPGGLGGDTQYF.

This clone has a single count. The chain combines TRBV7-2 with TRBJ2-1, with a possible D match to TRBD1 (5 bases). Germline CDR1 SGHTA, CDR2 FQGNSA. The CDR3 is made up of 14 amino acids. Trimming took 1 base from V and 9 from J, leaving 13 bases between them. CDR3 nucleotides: TGTGCCAGCAGCTTAGTCCCAGGGATAGGTGAGCAGTTCTTC. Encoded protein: CASSLVPGIGEQFF.

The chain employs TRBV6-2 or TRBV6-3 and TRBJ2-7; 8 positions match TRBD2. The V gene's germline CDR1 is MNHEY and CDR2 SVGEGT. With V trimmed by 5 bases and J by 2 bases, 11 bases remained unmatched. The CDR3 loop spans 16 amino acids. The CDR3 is CASSLVAGKGTYEQYF. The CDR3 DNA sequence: TGTGCCAGCAGTCTCGTAGCGGGAAAGGGGACCTACGAGCAGTACTTC.

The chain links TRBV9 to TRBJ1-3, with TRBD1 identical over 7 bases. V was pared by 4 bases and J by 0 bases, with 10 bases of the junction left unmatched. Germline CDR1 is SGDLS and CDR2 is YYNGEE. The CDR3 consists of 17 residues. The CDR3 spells CASSHYRTGASGNTIYF. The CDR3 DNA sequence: TGTGCCAGCAGCCATTATCGGACAGGAGCCTCTGGAAACACCATATATTTT.

The CDR3 nucleotides are TGTGCCAGCAGCCACACAGGGGCCGGGGCCAACGTCCTGACTTTC. This codes for CASSHTGAGANVLTF. The gene calls are TRBV6-2 or TRBV6-3 and TRBJ2-6; 7 nucleotides match TRBD1. The CDR3 covers 15 residues. V lost 6 bases to trimming and J lost 4 bases; unmatched junction nucleotides: 6. Per germline, CDR1 MNHEY and CDR2 SVGEGT.

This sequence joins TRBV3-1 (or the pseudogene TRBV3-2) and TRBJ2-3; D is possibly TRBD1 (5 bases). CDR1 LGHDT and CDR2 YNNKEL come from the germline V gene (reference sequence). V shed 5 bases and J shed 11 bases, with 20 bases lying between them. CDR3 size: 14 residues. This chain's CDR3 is CASSSLRVVGEQYF. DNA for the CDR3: TGTGCCAGCAGCTCACTCAGGGTGGTAGGGGAGCAGTATTTT.

The chain's CDR3 is CASSTYGTAYNSPLHF. The CDR3 region has the DNA TGTGCCAGTAGTACCTACGGGACAGCCTATAATTCACCCCTCCACTTT. V is TRBV19 and J is TRBJ1-6; 7 nucleotides match TRBD1. V shed 4 bases and J 2 bases; nucleotides not matched to a gene: 5. From germline, CDR1 is LNHDA and CDR2 SQIVND (reference sequence). The CDR3 is 16 residues long. Drawing the rest from reference TRBV19 and TRBJ1-6, the complete variable domain is DGGITQSPKYLFRKEGQNVTLSCEQNLNHDAMYWYRQDPGQGLRLIYYSQIVNDFQKGDIAEGYSVSREKKESFPLTVTSAQKNPTAFYLCASSTYGTAYNSPLHFGNGTRLTVT.

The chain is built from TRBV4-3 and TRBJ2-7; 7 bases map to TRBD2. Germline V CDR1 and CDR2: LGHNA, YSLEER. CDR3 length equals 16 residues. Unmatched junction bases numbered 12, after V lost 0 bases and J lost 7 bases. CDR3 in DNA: TGCGCCAGCAGCCAAGATGGCAGGGAGGGGCTAGAAGAGCAGTACGTC. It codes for CASSQDGREGLEEQYV.

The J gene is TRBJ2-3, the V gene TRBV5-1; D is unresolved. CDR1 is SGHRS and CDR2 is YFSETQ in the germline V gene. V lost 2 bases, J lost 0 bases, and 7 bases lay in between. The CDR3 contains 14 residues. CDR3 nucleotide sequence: TGCGCCAGCAGCTTCCGCGGTAGCACAGATACGCAGTATTTT. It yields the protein CASSFRGSTDTQYF.

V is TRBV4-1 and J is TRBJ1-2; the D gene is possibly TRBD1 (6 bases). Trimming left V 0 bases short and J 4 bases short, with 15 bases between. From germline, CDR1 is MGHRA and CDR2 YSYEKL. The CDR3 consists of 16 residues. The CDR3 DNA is TGCGCCAGCAGCCAAGAGGCCTCCTGGACAGTCTATGGCTACACCTTC. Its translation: CASSQEASWTVYGYTF.